Listed below are T cell receptor beta chains from one sample, sequenced in a study of blood T cells in healthy people across ages. TCRdb re-called the 5' RACE reads through MiXCR, storing one row per CDR3 protein. The sample holds hundreds of thousands of distinct CDR3 sequences, under 30% seen once. These data were also reused for a study on T cells of mothers and their children.

The sample consisted of blood. The receptor set was obtained from a boy younger than 18 in good health. Both conserved end residues are part of each CDR3.

v_call: TRBV2
cdr3_aa: CASREQGEQTEAFF

v_call: TRBV28
cdr3_aa: CASSLVGQGSHEQYF

v_call: TRBV10-2
cdr3_aa: CASSDWVSYNEQFF

v_call: TRBV7-9
cdr3_aa: CASSTRQGRYNEQFF

v_call: TRBV4-1
cdr3_aa: CASSQAGGDEAFF

v_call: TRBV6-2/TRBV6-3
cdr3_aa: CASSYGTRAPLAKNIQYF

v_call: TRBV12-3/TRBV12-4
cdr3_aa: CASSLGTGSFYEQYF

v_call: TRBV18
cdr3_aa: CASSPPWSTSGNTIYF

v_call: TRBV20-1
cdr3_aa: CSAPRQGTTGELFF

v_call: TRBV7-3
cdr3_aa: CASSPGTPSPAQETQYF

v_call: TRBV7-9
cdr3_aa: CASSLRASHSEQFF

v_call: TRBV9
cdr3_aa: CASSARTGAHYGYTF

v_call: TRBV3-1
cdr3_aa: CASSPWDRGNTEAFF